This TCR beta chain was identified during a study of cytomegalovirus exposure and HLA in healthy donors. Background on the study: The approximately 600 first-cohort repertoires shared a platform with the roughly 110 validation repertoires, as reported in a later analysis.

The ends lost 1 base at V and 4 bases at J; junction bases unmatched: 7. CDR1 and CDR2 from the germline V gene are SGHRS and YFSETQ. The length of the CDR3 is 16 residues. In the case of this clone: Antigen specificity is unknown.

Profiled with immunoSEQ multiplex PCR; TCRdb holds only in-frame clones, not every one. The sample includes 100,000 to 150,000 clones, roughly 94% seen only once; the top ten take under 1.5%. Donors came from a validation cohort of over a hundred subjects, distinct from the first 666-subject cohort. Study results and caveats: The study listed approximately 170 cytomegalovirus-associated TCR beta chains. It was reported that the classifier diagnosed cytomegalovirus status with high specificity and sensitivity in both the original and validation cohorts.

The specimen was PBMCs. The chain joins TRBV5-1 to TRBJ2-1, with 8 bases lining up with TRBD2. The TCR comes from a young woman in good health and CMV-seronegative. DNA of the CDR3: TGCGCCAGCAGCTTGTCTGGCGGGGGGTGGTACAATGAGCAGTTCTTC. This translates into CASSLSGGGWYNEQFF.